A selection of T cell receptor beta chains follows, all from one sample in a study of blood T cells in healthy people across ages. TCRdb independently ran MiXCR on the 5' RACE reads; one entry per CDR3 protein. The table lists roughly 1,100,000 distinct CDR3 sequences, about 25% of them singletons. These sequences were also reported in another study, on T cells of mothers and their children.

Material for sequencing was blood. The source of these receptors is a girl aged 2 to 9 in good health. The CDR3 runs from the conserved cysteine through the conserved F or W. D genes are given only for firm matches. The listing skips clone size in some rows; elsewhere it reads once, few, many or a size class.

>NA|TRBV7-2|TRBJ2-7|few
CASSKYSEQYF
TGTGCCAGCAGCAAGTACAGCGAGCAGTACTTC
>NA|TRBV3-1|TRBJ2-3|NA
CASRQDSGEHTDTQYF
TGTGCCTCCCGCCAAGATAGTGGGGAGCACACAGATACGCAGTATTTT
>TRBD1|TRBV10-2|TRBJ2-5|few
CASSNRGRRETQYF
TGCGCCAGCAGTAACAGGGGGCGCCGAGAGACCCAGTACTTC
>NA|TRBV19|TRBJ1-2|few
CASRTHSNYGYTF
TGTGCCAGTAGAACCCATTCTAACTATGGCTACACCTTC
>NA|TRBV4-1|TRBJ2-1|NA
CASSQDMAGGNEQFF
TGCGCCAGCAGCCAAGATATGGCAGGTGGGAATGAGCAGTTCTTC
>NA|TRBV12-3/TRBV12-4|TRBJ2-4|NA
CASSFRGVAKNIQYF
TGTGCCAGCAGTTTTAGGGGGGTAGCCAAAAACATTCAGTACTTC
>NA|TRBV7-2|TRBJ2-5|NA
CASSLNPGGGLQETQYF
TGTGCCAGCAGCTTAAACCCCGGCGGGGGCCTCCAAGAGACCCAGTACTTC
>TRBD2|TRBV28|TRBJ2-1|few
CASSRGTSRYNEQFF
TGTGCCAGCAGCCGCGGGACTAGCAGATACAATGAGCAGTTCTTC
>NA|TRBV2|TRBJ1-1|few
CASRPTGMVNTEAFF
TGTGCCAGCAGGCCAACAGGGATGGTGAACACTGAAGCTTTCTTT
>NA|TRBV12-3/TRBV12-4|TRBJ1-2|NA
CASRGGLTWGYTF
TGTGCCAGCAGGGGGGGACTGACGTGGGGCTACACCTTC
>NA|TRBV6-5|TRBJ2-3|NA
CASSYQDPPRTTDTQYF
TGTGCCAGCAGTTACCAGGACCCACCGAGAACCACAGATACGCAGTATTTT
>NA|TRBV4-3|TRBJ1-1|few
CASSRLGEDGGIIGAFF
TGCGCCAGCAGCCGGTTGGGCGAAGATGGAGGTATTATTGGAGCTTTCTTT
>NA|TRBV29-1|TRBJ1-2|NA
CSVELEFNYGYTF
TGCAGCGTTGAACTGGAGTTTAACTATGGCTACACCTTC
>NA|TRBV12-3/TRBV12-4|TRBJ1-2|NA
CASAQGPSYGYTF
TGTGCCAGCGCCCAGGGTCCCAGCTATGGCTACACCTTC
>TRBD2|TRBV27|TRBJ2-2|NA
CASSPAGGESSGELFF
TGTGCCAGCAGCCCCGCGGGGGGCGAGAGTTCCGGGGAGCTGTTTTTT
>NA|TRBV20-1|TRBJ2-1|NA
CSANKGYNNEQFF
TGCAGTGCTAATAAAGGATACAACAATGAGCAGTTCTTC
>NA|TRBV4-3|TRBJ1-2|NA
CASSQVGSEPYVYGYTF
TGCGCCAGCAGCCAAGTAGGCTCGGAACCTTACGTCTATGGCTACACCTTC
>NA|TRBV20-1|TRBJ2-5|NA
CSARDLSIDEETQYF
TGCAGTGCTAGAGATCTGTCTATAGATGAAGAGACCCAGTACTTC
>NA|TRBV5-1|TRBJ1-1|NA
CASSQSGPEATMNTEAFF
TGCGCCAGCAGTCAATCGGGACCAGAGGCTACCATGAACACTGAAGCTTTCTTT
>NA|TRBV5-1|TRBJ2-6|NA
CASSLVYSSGANVLTF
TGCGCCAGCAGCTTGGTGTACAGCTCTGGGGCCAACGTCCTGACTTTC
>TRBD1|TRBV5-1|TRBJ2-4|few
CASSLGTGGRNIQYF
TGCGCCAGCAGCTTGGGGACAGGGGGAAGAAACATTCAGTACTTC
>TRBD1|TRBV9|TRBJ1-6|NA
CASSAVGGTGGSPLHF
TGTGCCAGCAGCGCCGTCGGTGGGACAGGGGGTTCACCCCTCCACTTT
>NA|TRBV20-1|TRBJ2-1|NA
CSASPPRGSSYNEQFF
TGCAGTGCTAGCCCCCCGCGGGGTAGCTCCTACAATGAGCAGTTCTTC
>NA|TRBV2|TRBJ1-1|few
CASSVTHTEAFF
TGTGCCAGCAGTGTGACGCACACTGAAGCTTTCTTT
>NA|TRBV29-1|TRBJ2-3|NA
CSVDALVSADTQYF
TGCAGCGTTGATGCCTTGGTGTCCGCAGATACGCAGTATTTT
>NA|TRBV7-9|TRBJ2-1|many
CASSLVFTEQFF
TGTGCCAGCAGCTTAGTATTTACTGAGCAGTTCTTC
>NA|TRBV4-1|TRBJ2-7|few
CASSLQVNNDYEQYF
TGCGCCAGCAGCCTTCAGGTTAATAATGATTACGAGCAGTACTTC
>TRBD2|TRBV10-3|TRBJ2-1|NA
CAISAASGEKTFRNEQFF
TGTGCCATCAGTGCGGCTAGCGGGGAAAAAACCTTTCGGAATGAGCAGTTCTTC
>NA|TRBV10-3|TRBJ1-2|NA
CAISDRQDYGYTF
TGTGCCATCAGTGACAGGCAAGACTATGGCTACACCTTC
>TRBD1|TRBV12-3/TRBV12-4|TRBJ1-1|once
CASTRTGNTEAFF
TGTGCCAGCACCCGGACAGGGAATACTGAAGCTTTCTTT
>NA|TRBV6-1|TRBJ2-5|few
CASRTLMAQAETQYF
TGTGCCAGCAGAACTCTCATGGCACAGGCGGAGACCCAGTACTTC
>NA|TRBV5-1|TRBJ2-5|NA
CASSESKAETQYF
TGCGCCAGCAGCGAGTCTAAGGCTGAGACCCAGTACTTC
>TRBD1|TRBV12-3/TRBV12-4|TRBJ2-7|NA
CASGLGTESYEQYF
TGTGCCAGCGGTTTAGGGACAGAGTCCTACGAGCAGTACTTC
>NA|TRBV7-8|TRBJ1-1|few
CASSLGGGAEAFF
TGTGCCAGCAGCTTAGGGGGAGGCGCTGAAGCTTTCTTT
>NA|TRBV27|TRBJ2-4|few
CASSLLAGSAKNIQYF
TGTGCCAGCAGTTTGTTAGCCGGGAGTGCCAAAAACATTCAGTACTTC
>TRBD1|TRBV6-1|TRBJ1-5|NA
CASSGQGAKQPQHF
TGTGCCAGCAGTGGGCAGGGGGCGAAGCAGCCCCAGCATTTT
>TRBD1|TRBV14|TRBJ2-4|NA
CASSLTGTLDIQYF
TGTGCCAGCAGCCTGACAGGGACCCTAGACATTCAGTACTTC
>NA|TRBV20-1|TRBJ1-2|NA
CSARGGIGYGYTF
TGCAGTGCTAGGGGCGGGATCGGCTATGGCTACACCTTC
>NA|TRBV6-5|TRBJ1-2|NA
CASSYDWDTFYGYTF
TGTGCCAGCAGTTACGACTGGGACACCTTCTATGGCTACACCTTC
>NA|TRBV2|TRBJ2-1|few
CASSGGGGAWNEQFF
TGTGCCAGCAGTGGCGGAGGGGGGGCCTGGAATGAGCAGTTCTTC
>TRBD2|TRBV15|TRBJ2-7|NA
CATSGWTSGTYEQYF
TGTGCCACCAGCGGCTGGACTAGCGGTACCTACGAGCAGTACTTC
>NA|TRBV11-2|TRBJ1-2|NA
CASSPLRQENYGYTF
TGTGCCAGCAGCCCCCTAAGACAGGAGAACTATGGCTACACCTTC
>NA|TRBV4-3|TRBJ2-7|few
CASSQDYVTYEQYF
TGCGCCAGCAGCCAAGACTACGTAACCTACGAGCAGTACTTC
>NA|TRBV7-9|TRBJ1-1|NA
CASSQLRAEGTEAFF
TGTGCCAGCAGTCAACTCAGGGCAGAAGGCACTGAAGCTTTCTTT
>TRBD2|TRBV2|TRBJ2-7|NA
CASSEGLAGRGRTYEQYF
TGTGCCAGCAGTGAAGGGCTAGCGGGCCGAGGCCGGACCTACGAGCAGTACTTC
>NA|TRBV6-5|TRBJ1-1|few
CASSYGKTGEAFF
TGTGCCAGCAGTTACGGGAAAACGGGTGAAGCTTTCTTT
>NA|TRBV25-1|TRBJ1-3|NA
CASSDHLVKDLSGNTIYF
TGTGCCAGCAGTGATCATCTCGTCAAGGACCTCTCTGGAAACACCATATATTTT
>NA|TRBV7-8|TRBJ2-7|few
CASSLNYGTDRLYEQYF
TGTGCCAGCAGCTTAAATTACGGGACGGATAGGCTTTACGAGCAGTACTTC
>NA|TRBV12-3/TRBV12-4|TRBJ2-1|NA
CASSLLEEQFF
TGTGCCAGCAGTTTGCTTGAGGAGCAGTTCTTC
>TRBD1|TRBV20-1|TRBJ1-3|few
CSARDDTGQAHSGNTIYF
TGCAGTGCTAGAGATGATACTGGACAGGCTCACTCTGGAAACACCATATATTTT
>NA|TRBV10-3|TRBJ2-7|few
CAISDGDLVHEQYF
TGTGCCATCAGTGATGGGGACTTAGTCCACGAGCAGTACTTC
>TRBD2|TRBV12-5|TRBJ2-1|NA
CASGLGVLAGVNEQFF
TGTGCTAGTGGTTTAGGTGTACTAGCGGGAGTGAATGAGCAGTTCTTC
>NA|TRBV5-1|TRBJ1-6|NA
CASSQGTSGLNSPLHF
TGCGCCAGCAGCCAAGGAACCTCAGGGTTGAATTCACCCCTCCACTTT
>NA|TRBV10-3|TRBJ2-7|few
CAISETNLASEQYF
TGTGCCATCAGTGAGACCAATCTAGCTTCCGAGCAGTACTTC